These 22 T cell receptor beta chains were sequenced from one sample in a study of blood T cell repertoires in COVID-19. Method: immunoSEQ multiplex PCR; TCRdb's copy keeps in-frame clones and lacks some. The profile shows around 300,000 clones, about nine tenths of them singletons. The sample taken for sequencing was peripheral blood. These receptor sequences come from a woman aged 25 to 45 with active or convalescent COVID-19.

V gene TRBV19 combines with J gene TRBJ1-2; 7 nucleotides line up with TRBD1. The CDR3 contains 16 residues. Germline CDR1 is LNHDA and CDR2 is SQIVND (reference sequence). The V gene end was trimmed by 2 bases and the J gene end by 2 bases; junction bases not matched to a gene: 8. CDR3 protein: CASSISLDRINYGYTF. DNA of the CDR3: TGTGCCAGTAGTATATCCCTGGACAGGATCAACTATGGCTACACCTTC. Supplemented by reference TRBV19 and TRBJ1-2, the full variable domain reads DGGITQSPKYLFRKEGQNVTLSCEQNLNHDAMYWYRQDPGQGLRLIYYSQIVNDFQKGDIAEGYSVSREKKESFPLTVTSAQKNPTAFYLCASSISLDRINYGYTFGSGTRLTVV.

The J gene is TRBJ2-2, the V gene TRBV9, with 9 bases that match TRBD1. The V gene end was trimmed by 2 bases and the J gene end by 3 bases; junction bases not matched to a gene: 5. CDR1 and CDR2 from the germline V gene are SGDLS and YYNGEE. CDR3 length: 16 amino acids. The chain's CDR3 is CASSVGGQGYTGELFF. The CDR3 DNA sequence: TGTGCCAGCAGCGTCGGTGGACAGGGGTACACCGGGGAGCTGTTTTTT.

This clone has a count of ten or more. V and J are TRBV25-1 and TRBJ1-1, with 7 bases aligning to TRBD1. V shed 6 bases, J shed 2 bases, and the junction held 3 bases outside the gene matches. CDR1 is MGHDK and CDR2 is SYGVNS in the germline V gene. CDR3 length: 13 amino acids. CDR3 residues: CASRRDRNTEAFF. The CDR3 nucleotides are TGTGCCAGCAGACGGGACAGAAACACTGAAGCTTTCTTT. Complete variable domain (other parts from reference TRBV25-1 and TRBJ1-1): EADIYQTPRYLVIGTGKKITLECSQTMGHDKMYWYQQDPGMELHLIHYSYGVNSTEKGDLSSESTVSRIRTEHFPLTLESARPSHTSQYLCASRRDRNTEAFFGQGTRLTVV.

The CDR3 coding sequence is TGTGCCAGCAGCGCGCGACAGGGAACCATTGGCTACACCTTC. Encoded protein: CASSARQGTIGYTF. This chain connects TRBV7-2 to TRBJ1-2; 7 nucleotides line up with TRBD1. Germline V gives CDR1 SGHTA, CDR2 FQGNSA. The CDR3 consists of 14 residues. The J segment lost 7 bases and the V segment lost 5 bases, leaving 10 bases of the junction unmatched.

This chain uses TRBV19 with TRBJ1-3; unclear D gene. V was clipped by 7 bases and J by 0 bases, with 13 bases between them. The CDR3 covers 15 residues. CDR1 is LNHDA and CDR2 is SQIVND in the germline V gene (reference sequence). The CDR3 reads CASTGFEYSGNTIYF. The CDR3 coding sequence is TGTGCCAGTACGGGGTTCGAATACTCTGGAAACACCATATATTTT. The full variable domain, completed using reference TRBV19 and TRBJ1-3, is DGGITQSPKYLFRKEGQNVTLSCEQNLNHDAMYWYRQDPGQGLRLIYYSQIVNDFQKGDIAEGYSVSREKKESFPLTVTSAQKNPTAFYLCASTGFEYSGNTIYFGEGSWLTVV.

For the CDR3, the DNA is TGTGCCAGCACTTCACCAGGGACTAACGAAGCTTTCTTT. Its protein product is CASTSPGTNEAFF. This sequence joins TRBV6-5 and TRBJ1-1; maybe TRBD1 (5 bases). This CDR3 has 13 residues. Trimming took 7 bases from V and 8 from J, leaving 17 bases between them. CDR1 is MNHEY and CDR2 is SVGAGI in the germline V gene.

This sequence joins TRBV5-1 and TRBJ2-6; maybe TRBD1 (5 bases). Germline V lookup: CDR1 SGHRS, CDR2 YFSETQ. The CDR3 is 16 amino acids. V was clipped by 0 bases and J by 0 bases, with 7 bases between them. The CDR3 sequence is CASSLDRLSGANVLTF. The CDR3 nucleotides read TGCGCCAGCAGCTTGGACAGGCTCTCTGGGGCCAACGTCCTGACTTTC.

The chain uses TRBV27 and TRBJ1-5; 7 positions agree with TRBD1. Trimming at V came to 5 bases and at J to 4 bases, leaving 8 bases not matched to a gene. The CDR3 is made up of 15 amino acids. Germline lookup yields CDR1 MNHEY and CDR2 SMNVEV (reference sequence). Here the CDR3 reads CASSIPGQTNQPQHF. The CDR3 bases are TGTGCCAGCAGTATACCGGGACAGACAAATCAGCCCCAGCATTTT.

The chain has TRBV27 and TRBJ1-5, with TRBD1 matching 10 bases. Germline lookup yields CDR1 MNHEY and CDR2 SMNVEV (reference sequence). With 6 bases clipped from V and 2 bases from J, the junction kept 1 base outside the gene matches. The CDR3 loop spans 14 amino acids. The CDR3 DNA sequence: TGTGCCAGCAGAGGACAGGGGGGCAATCAGCCCCAGCATTTT. Protein product: CASRGQGGNQPQHF.

The rearrangement joins TRBV7-2 to TRBJ2-2, with TRBD2 matching over 11 bases. The CDR3 sequence is 18 residues long. Germline-derived CDR1 and CDR2 are SGHTA and FQGNSA. The V gene end was trimmed by 3 bases and the J gene end by 4 bases; junction bases not matched to a gene: 10. CDR3 bases: TGTGCCAGCAGCTTGAGTGCTAGCGGGGGGTCGTTCACCGGGGAGCTGTTTTTT. It codes for CASSLSASGGSFTGELFF.

The V and J genes are TRBV7-2 and TRBJ2-1, with 9 nucleotides matching TRBD1. CDR3 length equals 14 residues. V lost 5 bases to trimming and J lost 7 bases; unmatched junction nucleotides: 6. Per the germline V gene, CDR1 is SGHTA and CDR2 is FQGNSA. The CDR3 DNA reads as TGTGCCAGCAGCCGGGACAGGGTCGGGAATGAGCAGTTCTTC. Encoded protein: CASSRDRVGNEQFF.

The chain joins TRBV23-1 to TRBJ1-2; D call uncertain. TRBV23-1 is classed as an ORF, of uncertain function. Trimming took off 0 bases at V and 4 bases at J, with 12 bases between the two ends. The CDR3 has 15 amino acids. The CDR3: CASSQSPDIPYGYTF. The CDR3 DNA reads as TGCGCCAGCAGTCAATCCCCAGACATCCCCTATGGCTACACCTTC.

The chain recombines TRBV28 with TRBJ1-2, with D possibly matching TRBD1 (5 bases). The CDR3 is made up of 15 amino acids. Between the trimmed V and J ends, which lost 5 bases and 0 bases, there was a span of 13 bases. The germline CDR1 and CDR2 sequences are MDHEN and SYDVKM. CDR3 amino acids: CASSPVGGTNYGYTF. CDR3 nucleotides: TGTGCCAGCAGTCCCGTTGGGGGGACTAACTATGGCTACACCTTC.

The chain employs TRBV7-9 and TRBJ1-2, with D unresolved. The germline V gene has CDR1 SEHNR and CDR2 FQNEAQ (reference sequence). V lost 3 bases and J lost 7, with 15 bases in between. This CDR3 has 14 residues. The CDR3 protein is CASSFSNDFGGYTF. CDR3 DNA: TGTGCCAGCAGCTTCAGCAACGACTTTGGTGGCTACACCTTC.

The CDR3 here is CASRDRGPYNEQFF. CDR3 DNA sequence: TGTGCCAGCAGAGACAGGGGTCCCTACAATGAGCAGTTCTTC. The V call is TRBV6-5, the J call TRBJ2-1; 8 bases line up with TRBD1. The V and J ends lost 6 bases and 2 bases, in that order; junction bases with no gene match: 3. Germline CDR1 MNHEY, CDR2 SVGAGI. This CDR3 comprises 14 residues.

In this sample, this clone turned up once. The CDR3 sequence: CASFPEQGFGNEQFF. The DNA of the CDR3 is TGTGCCAGCTTTCCAGAACAGGGTTTTGGGAATGAGCAGTTCTTC. This sequence joins TRBV28 and TRBJ2-1; D possibly corresponds to TRBD1 (6 bases). The CDR3 runs to 15 residues. CDR1 and CDR2 (germline): MDHEN, SYDVKM. V was cut by 8 bases and J by 7 bases, with 21 bases left in between.

This clone was observed a few times. This sequence joins TRBV27 and TRBJ1-5, with 8 positions matching TRBD1. J gave up 7 bases and V 5 bases, and 7 bases lay outside the gene matches. The length of the CDR3 is 14 residues. Looked up from germline, CDR1 is MNHEY and CDR2 is SMNVEV (reference sequence). CDR3 region: CASSRGQGWQPQHF. CDR3 in DNA: TGTGCCAGCAGTCGCGGACAGGGTTGGCAGCCCCAGCATTTT.

This clone was counted between two and nine times. The CDR3: CASSTGGGYGYTF. CDR3 bases: TGTGCCAGCAGCACAGGGGGTGGCTATGGCTACACCTTC. This rearrangement joins TRBV25-1 to TRBJ1-2; 8 bases are shared with TRBD1. The J segment lost 4 bases and the V segment lost 6 bases, leaving 4 bases of the junction unmatched. The CDR3 contains 13 residues. Germline CDR1 is MGHDK and CDR2 is SYGVNS.

This chain uses TRBV4-2 with TRBJ2-3, with TRBD2 identical over 8 bases. Germline V lookup: CDR1 LGHNA, CDR2 YNFKEQ. The V gene end was trimmed by 5 bases and the J gene end by 5 bases; junction bases not matched to a gene: 12. The CDR3 consists of 16 residues. The CDR3: CASSKAGGGSGDTQYF. CDR3 DNA: TGTGCCAGCAGCAAAGCCGGCGGGGGGTCGGGAGATACGCAGTATTTT.

The genes are TRBV11-2 and TRBJ1-5; 11 bases map to TRBD1. Per germline, CDR1 SGHAT and CDR2 FQNNGV. After removal of 4 bases from V and 5 bases from J, the junction contained 4 bases not matched to a gene. This CDR3 is 15 amino acids long. This CDR3 is CASSSDRGPHQPQHF. CDR3 DNA sequence: TGTGCCAGCAGCTCGGACAGGGGGCCCCATCAGCCCCAGCATTTT.

The J gene is TRBJ2-3, the V gene TRBV28; D not certain. Germline CDR1 MDHEN, CDR2 SYDVKM. This CDR3 region has 12 residues. Trimming removed 4 bases at V and 4 bases at J, with 6 bases between. In DNA form, the CDR3 reads TGTGCCAGCAGTTCGAGAGCAGATACGCAGTATTTT. This translates into CASSSRADTQYF.

The V call is TRBV4-3, the J call TRBJ2-3; 7 nucleotides line up with TRBD2. Germline-derived CDR1 and CDR2 are LGHNA and YSLEER. The CDR3 has 13 amino acids. V lost 3 bases to trimming and J lost 6 bases; unmatched junction nucleotides: 3. CDR3 DNA: TGCGCCAGCAGCCACCGGGACTACGATACGCAGTATTTT. This encodes CASSHRDYDTQYF.